A selection of T cell receptor beta chains follows, all from one sample in a study of Ad26.COV2.S vaccination and SARS-CoV-2 variants. Sequencing was performed with immunoSEQ multiplex PCR; in TCRdb, only in-frame clones are kept and a portion is missing. The sample lists 440,000 or so clones; less than 95% were seen once. This specimen was peripheral blood, taken in a trial of Ad26.COV2.S vaccine versus placebo. These TCRs come from a person aged 18 to 59 who received the Ad26.COV2.S COVID-19 vaccine or a placebo. CDR3s include the opening cysteine and the closing phenylalanine or tryptophan. Each record gives: CDR3 protein, J gene, V gene.

CAIMRGLAGGTDTQYF | TRBJ2-3 | TRBV10-3
CASSLGEGFQTEAFF | TRBJ1-1 | TRBV18
CASSAKVQFMGGDTGELFF | TRBJ2-2 | TRBV11-2
CASSFVRAYQETQYF | TRBJ2-5 | TRBV28
CASSQALAGLNHADNEQFF | TRBJ2-1 | TRBV4-2
CASSLQGRSDGYTF | TRBJ1-2 | TRBV27
CASSLAGRRGNTGELFF | TRBJ2-2 | TRBV7-2
CASTLARVPEAFF | TRBJ1-1 | TRBV28
CASGRPYNEQFF | TRBJ2-1 | TRBV27
CASSSLLAGGPGEQYF | TRBJ2-7 | TRBV6-6
CASSLNRGRLHF | TRBJ1-2 | TRBV12-3/TRBV12-4
CASSQTGYLEQYF | TRBJ2-7 | TRBV7-2
CASSPPAIAGTPRNEQFF | TRBJ2-1 | TRBV18
CASSLWAQGYGYTF | TRBJ1-2 | TRBV28
CASSAGNRVSTDTQYF | TRBJ2-3 | TRBV9
CASGDGDRGYQPQHF | TRBJ1-5 | TRBV2
CATSRAGALQPQHF | TRBJ1-5 | TRBV15
CASKESYSGNTIYF | TRBJ1-3 | TRBV6-5
CASSLGGGQPQHF | TRBJ1-5 | TRBV7-9
CATSDTRGGAGELFF | TRBJ2-2 | TRBV24-1
CASSERRMPQGHWYF | TRBJ2-3 | TRBV6-2/TRBV6-3
CATKRDTGELFF | TRBJ2-2 | TRBV24-1
CASSLGSSGIGSYEQYF | TRBJ2-7 | TRBV7-2